Listed here are 32 T cell receptor beta chains from one sample, sequenced in a study of graft-versus-host responses after intestinal transplantation. Here immunoSEQ multiplex PCR was the method, and the copy in TCRdb shows in-frame clones only, minus some. The sample has about 13,000 clones, more than 30% seen once; the top ten hold roughly 2.6%. Irradiated stimulators labeled with violet dye, about 200,000 in number, were plated with about 200,000 CFSE-labeled responders. Sequences were derived from alloreactive CD8+ T cells from a mixed lymphocyte reaction culture, sampled before intestinal transplant. The subset denotes: CFSE-low proliferating T cells sorted from approximately 6-day pre-transplant mixed lymphocyte reaction (GvH or HvG direction). These receptors all stem from a human patient who received an intestinal transplant.

This clone was counted only a few times. The chain couples TRBV6-5 to TRBJ1-1; no firm D call. The germline V gene has CDR1 MNHEY and CDR2 SVGAGI. The germline V and J ends were trimmed by 6 bases and 2 bases, with 7 bases remaining between them. This CDR3 has 12 amino acids. In DNA form, the CDR3 reads TGTGCCAGCAGGGGAAGCAACACTGAAGCTTTCTTT. The encoded protein is CASRGSNTEAFF.

This clone was seen a few times. The junction does not match germline at one end; this may be a read error. This chain links TRBV6-1 with TRBJ2-5, with 8 nucleotides matching TRBD1. CDR3 length: 18 amino acids. CDR1 is MNHNS and CDR2 is SASEGT in the germline V gene. The CDR3 spells CASSEGAGGAALQETQYF. CDR3 nucleotide sequence: TGCGCCAGCAGTGAAGGGGCAGGGGGCGCAGCCCTCCAAGAGACCCAGTACTTC.

This clone is classed as medium-sized. This sequence joins TRBV4-1 and TRBJ1-1; unclear D gene. The CDR3 spans 11 residues. Deletions cut 1 base from V and 8 bases from J, with 5 bases between. The germline gives CDR1 MGHRA, CDR2 YSYEKL. The CDR3 region has the DNA TGCGCCAGCAGCCAAGCGGGCGAAGCTTTCTTT. This encodes CASSQAGEAFF.

The gene calls are TRBV27 and TRBJ1-5; 8 bases match TRBD1. The CDR3 sequence is 15 residues long. V dropped 5 bases and J dropped 3; count of bases not matched to a gene: 6. Germline V gives CDR1 MNHEY, CDR2 SMNVEV (reference sequence). As DNA, the CDR3 is TGTGCCAGCAGTCTAACGACAGGGGTCAATCAGCCCCAGCATTTT. Translated: CASSLTTGVNQPQHF.

About this clone: The same CDR3 can be traced to other DNA sequences in this sample. The J gene is TRBJ1-1, the V gene TRBV28, with D perhaps TRBD1 (5 bases). CDR1 is MDHEN, CDR2 SYDVKM, per germline. The CDR3 is made up of 13 amino acids. Trimming shortened V by 3 bases and J by 0 bases, and 5 bases separated the two germline ends. The CDR3 loop reads CASSLDMNTEAFF. The CDR3 nucleotides are TGTGCCAGCAGTTTGGACATGAACACTGAAGCTTTCTTT.

As to this clone: At one boundary the junction diverges from the germline segment, which might be a read error. Other DNA sequences in this sample translate to the same CDR3. The V call is TRBV4-1, the J call TRBJ1-1; D may be TRBD1 (6 bases). This CDR3 region has 15 residues. Germline assignment: CDR1 MGHRA and CDR2 YSYEKL. The CDR3: CASSQVGWGRPEAFF. CDR3 sequence (DNA): TGTGCCAGCAGCCAAGTTGGCTGGGGGCGCCCTGAAGCTTTCTTT.

A remark on this clone: Being one base from a much bigger clone, this may be a read error. The sample carries other DNA sequences with the same CDR3. The gene calls are TRBV29-1 and TRBJ1-2; the match to TRBD1 covers 8 bases. The CDR3 extends over 17 amino acids. Germline CDR1 SQVTM, CDR2 ANQGSEA. The CDR3, as DNA: TGCAGCGTGGAAGATAGCGTAACAGGGGGGAGTGGGTATGGCTACACCTTC. Translated, it gives CSVEDSVTGGSGYGYTF.

The rearrangement links TRBV4-2 to TRBJ2-7; TRBD1 matches at 9 bases. The CDR3 loop spans 15 amino acids. Germline V gene lookup returns CDR1 LGHNA and CDR2 YNFKEQ. The junction had 5 bases not matched to a gene; V was cut back by 4 bases and J by 1 base. The CDR3 nucleotides are TGTGCCAGCAGCCGAGGGACAGGGACTTCCTACGAGCAGTACTTC. Protein product: CASSRGTGTSYEQYF.

This clone was detected a few times. The chain uses TRBV28 and TRBJ2-7; 8 positions agree with TRBD2. V dropped 6 bases and J dropped 6; count of bases not matched to a gene: 13. The germline V gene encodes CDR1 MDHEN and CDR2 SYDVKM. CDR3 length: 15 amino acids. Written as DNA, the CDR3 is TGTGCCAGCAGAGTACCGGGACTAGGGTTCCGCGAGCAGTACTTC. Translating it yields CASRVPGLGFREQYF.

For this clone: The junction departs from germline at one end; a sequencing error may be responsible. The rearrangement links TRBV13 to TRBJ1-1; TRBD1 aligns across 10 bases. The CDR3 has 16 residues. Germline V gives CDR1 PRHDT, CDR2 FYEKMQ (reference sequence). The CDR3 sequence: CASSLTLGTGVTGAFF. The CDR3 DNA follows: TGTGCCAGCAGCTTAACGCTCGGGACAGGGGTGACTGGAGCTTTCTTT.

V gene TRBV4-1 combines with J gene TRBJ2-1, with 8 bases that match TRBD2. The germline CDR1 and CDR2 sequences are MGHRA and YSYEKL. The V segment lost 6 bases and the J segment 0 bases; nucleotides outside the gene matches: 10. CDR3 length equals 17 residues. CDR3 residues: CASSQPGGGPSYNEQFF. CDR3 nucleotides: TGCGCCAGCAGTCAACCCGGCGGGGGGCCCTCCTACAATGAGCAGTTCTTC.

The chain combines TRBV5-1 with TRBJ1-2; D is ambiguous. V lost 5 bases and J lost 3, with 11 bases in between. The CDR3 consists of 13 residues. CDR1 and CDR2 from the germline V gene are SGHRS and YFSETQ. CDR3 DNA: TGCGCCAGCAGAGGAGGGAGGCACTATGGCTACACCTTC. This translates into CASRGGRHYGYTF.

The chain has TRBV30 and TRBJ2-3; D uncertain. The V gene's germline CDR1 is GTSNPN and CDR2 SVGIG (reference sequence). The length of the CDR3 is 13 residues. The V end lost 2 bases, the J end lost 0 bases, and 6 bases lay between the germline ends. The CDR3 coding sequence is TGTGCCTGGAGTATCGCTAGCACAGATACGCAGTATTTT. It specifies CAWSIASTDTQYF.

The J gene is TRBJ1-2, the V gene TRBV6-5; the D gene is possibly TRBD1 (6 bases). V dropped 0 bases and J dropped 5 bases, with 10 bases sitting between them. The germline CDR1 and CDR2 sequences are MNHEY and SVGAGI. The CDR3 is 14 residues long. CDR3 in DNA: TGTGCCAGCAGTTACTCGGGTGGGACATATGGCTACACCTTC. Protein product: CASSYSGGTYGYTF.

By frequency in the sample, this clone is medium-sized. The chain employs TRBV5-6 and TRBJ2-7; D call uncertain. Trimming removed 0 bases from V and 4 bases from J, with 8 bases in between. The CDR3 totals 13 residues. Germline loops: CDR1 SGHDT, CDR2 YYEEEE. CDR3 bases: TGTGCCAGCAGCTTGGGACTGACTTACGAGCAGTACTTC. This encodes CASSLGLTYEQYF.

V usage is TRBV5-1 and J usage is TRBJ1-4; 8 bases map to TRBD1. The CDR3 contains 15 residues. The trim removed 4 bases at V and 6 bases at J, leaving 8 bases unmatched. Germline V gene lookup returns CDR1 SGHRS and CDR2 YFSETQ. Written as DNA, the CDR3 is TGCGCCAGCAGCCCCAGGGGGCGGCCATATGAAAAACTGTTTTTT. This codes for CASSPRGRPYEKLFF.

This clone was picked up a small number of times. The rearrangement uses TRBV4-1 and TRBJ1-2; D unresolved. V shed 5 bases and J shed 8 bases, with 18 bases lying between them. Germline CDR1 is MGHRA and CDR2 is YSYEKL. The CDR3 length is 14 residues. The CDR3 DNA sequence: TGCGCCAGCAGCGCGGCTTCTCTATTGGGGGGCTACACCTTC. It encodes CASSAASLLGGYTF.

Details on this clone: This may arise from a read error, as a much more abundant clone is one base away. Different DNA sequences within this sample yield the same CDR3. The V and J genes are TRBV7-9 and TRBJ2-7, with TRBD2 identical over 8 bases. Trimming cost V 5 bases and J 4 bases; bases outside gene matches: 10. Germline V gene lookup returns CDR1 SEHNR and CDR2 FQNEAQ (reference sequence). This CDR3 contains 15 residues. The CDR3: CASSLPRGVGYEQYF. The CDR3 coding sequence is TGTGCCAGCAGCCTACCGCGGGGGGTGGGATACGAGCAGTACTTC.

The chain recombines TRBV27 with TRBJ2-3; 9 nucleotides align to TRBD2. The CDR3 runs 14 residues. Germline loops: CDR1 MNHEY, CDR2 SMNVEV (reference sequence). The trim removed 0 bases at V and 5 bases at J, leaving 0 bases unmatched. The CDR3 sequence is CASSLSAGGDTQYF. The CDR3 nucleotides read TGTGCCAGCAGTTTATCAGCGGGGGGAGATACGCAGTATTTT.

This clone was detected only a few times. V usage is TRBV5-6 and J usage is TRBJ1-2, with 7 bases identical to TRBD1. V was pared by 1 base and J by 2 bases, with 8 bases of the junction left unmatched. Germline assignment: CDR1 SGHDT and CDR2 YYEEEE. The CDR3 extends over 16 amino acids. The CDR3 reads CASSLLGGGTNYGYTF. The CDR3 DNA reads as TGTGCCAGCAGCTTGTTAGGGGGCGGAACAAACTATGGCTACACCTTC.

This clone qualifies as medium-sized. This chain links TRBV6-5 with TRBJ1-2, with unresolved D. CDR3 length: 13 amino acids. Germline CDR1 is MNHEY and CDR2 is SVGAGI. Trimming shortened V by 3 bases and J by 3 bases, and 8 bases separated the two germline ends. The CDR3: CASSYSRHYGYTF. The CDR3 DNA sequence: TGTGCCAGCAGTTATAGTCGGCACTATGGCTACACCTTC.

This chain links TRBV2 with TRBJ2-2; no clear D. The CDR3 is 15 residues long. Trimming left V 2 bases short and J 2 bases short, with 9 bases between. In germline, CDR1 is SNHLY, CDR2 FYNNEI. CDR3 sequence reads: CASSEILLNTGELFF. In DNA form, the CDR3 reads TGTGCCAGCAGTGAAATACTCCTTAACACCGGGGAGCTGTTTTTT.

This clone qualifies as medium-sized (0.01 to 0.1%). The chain joins TRBV2 to TRBJ2-7; 7 bases are a match to TRBD1. The germline gives CDR1 SNHLY, CDR2 FYNNEI. Trimming at V came to 11 bases and at J to 0 bases, leaving 7 bases not matched to a gene. The CDR3 runs 13 residues. CDR3 sequence: CACLGDSSYEQYF. CDR3 nucleotide sequence: TGTGCCTGCCTAGGGGACAGCTCCTACGAGCAGTACTTC.

This CDR3 reads CASSRGQLRDTQYF. As DNA, the CDR3 is TGTGCCAGCAGCCGAGGGCAACTAAGGGATACGCAGTATTTT. The J gene is TRBJ2-3, the V gene TRBV5-4; perhaps TRBD2 as D (5 bases). Germline CDR1 and CDR2: SGHNT and YYREEE (reference sequence). This CDR3 comprises 14 residues. With 4 bases removed from V and 6 bases from J, the gap between germline ends came to 15 bases.

The chain is built from TRBV18 and TRBJ2-7; either TRBD1 or TRBD2 may supply D (5 bases each). V was cut by 6 bases and J by 2 bases, with 17 bases left in between. This CDR3 comprises 15 residues. Germline V lookup: CDR1 KGHSH, CDR2 LQKENI. CDR3 DNA: TGTGCCAGCTCGGCCTACCGGGACGTCCCCTACGAGCAGTACTTC. Protein product: CASSAYRDVPYEQYF.

For the CDR3, the DNA is TGTGCCAGCAGTCCCGGGACAGGGGGCGAGCAGTACTTC. It encodes CASSPGTGGEQYF. The rearrangement joins TRBV6-5 to TRBJ2-7, with 11 bases identical to TRBD1. The V and J ends lost 5 bases and 6 bases, in that order; junction bases with no gene match: 3. Germline V gives CDR1 MNHEY, CDR2 SVGAGI. The CDR3 contains 13 residues.

The rearrangement uses TRBV28 and TRBJ2-7, with TRBD2 identical over 11 bases. The ends lost 3 bases at V and 2 bases at J; junction bases unmatched: 15. Germline V CDR1 and CDR2: MDHEN, SYDVKM. The CDR3 totals 19 residues. DNA for the CDR3: TGTGCCAGCAGTTTGGTGAGGGCTAGCGGGAGGTCCCCTACCTACGAGCAGTACTTC. It is translated as CASSLVRASGRSPTYEQYF.

This clone was picked up a small number of times. This sequence joins TRBV6-6 and TRBJ2-7; TRBD1 matches 8 bases. After removal of 6 bases from V and 1 base from J, the junction contained 8 bases not matched to a gene. The CDR3 runs to 15 residues. Germline loops: CDR1 MNHNY, CDR2 SVGAGI (reference sequence). Written as DNA, the CDR3 is TGTGCCAGCAGCCAGAGACAGGGGTTTTCCTACGAGCAGTACTTC. Protein product: CASSQRQGFSYEQYF.

The chain couples TRBV28 to TRBJ2-7; 8 positions match TRBD2. Losses at the gene ends were 3 bases for V and 7 bases for J; bases not matched to a gene: 14. CDR1 is MDHEN, CDR2 SYDVKM, per germline. The length of the CDR3 is 16 residues. The CDR3 sequence is CASSLAGGGWAEEQYF. The CDR3, as DNA: TGTGCCAGCAGTTTGGCGGGAGGAGGGTGGGCGGAAGAGCAGTACTTC. The variable domain in full, completed from reference TRBV28 and TRBJ2-7, reads DVKVTQSSRYLVKRTGEKVFLECVQDMDHENMFWYRQDPGLGLRLIYFSYDVKMKEKGDIPEGYSVSREKKERFSLILESASTNQTSMYLCASSLAGGGWAEEQYFGPGTRLTVT.

With respect to this clone: It may be a read error: a sequence one base away is much more abundant. The chain combines TRBV6-5 with TRBJ1-6; D is unresolved. The CDR3 is made up of 12 amino acids. The germline V and J ends were trimmed by 2 bases and 10 bases, with 6 bases remaining between them. Germline-derived CDR1 and CDR2 are MNHEY and SVGAGI. DNA for the CDR3: TGTGCCAGCAGTTACGTAAAATCACCCCTCCACTTT. This sequence encodes CASSYVKSPLHF.

This clone was counted between two and nine times. A much larger clonotype is one base distant, so this may be a read error. The chain employs TRBV6-5 and TRBJ2-7, with 9 bases identical to TRBD1. CDR1 and CDR2 (germline): MNHEY, SVGAGI. V lost 0 bases, J lost 4 bases, and 4 bases stayed unmatched. This CDR3 is 15 amino acids long. CDR3 DNA: TGTGCCAGCAGTTACTCGTCAGGACAGGGGTACGAGCAGTACTTC. Its translation is CASSYSSGQGYEQYF.

This clone showed up just a few times. The same CDR3 also results from other DNA sequences found in this sample. The chain couples TRBV7-8 to TRBJ2-2; perhaps TRBD2 as D (7 bases). Germline V lookup: CDR1 SGHVS, CDR2 FQNEAQ. The length of the CDR3 is 16 residues. Trimming cost V 2 bases and J 5 bases, with 15 bases left between them. Here the CDR3 reads CASSLWGEGGTGELFF. CDR3 nucleotides: TGTGCCAGCAGCTTATGGGGGGAGGGGGGAACCGGGGAGCTGTTTTTT.